A selection of T cell receptor beta chains follows, all from one sample in a study of cytomegalovirus exposure and HLA in healthy donors. Profiling relied on immunoSEQ multiplex PCR, and the TCRdb table lists in-frame clones only, not all of them. The repertoire includes hundreds of thousands of clones, roughly 89% of them detected once, and roughly 0.83% sits in the top ten. Sequences were obtained from PBMCs. These receptors all come from a woman in her late teens or twenties in good health and CMV-seronegative. CDR3s include the opening cysteine and the closing phenylalanine or tryptophan. Each record gives: V gene, CDR3 length, J gene, D gene, clone size, CDR3 DNA, CDR3 protein. D genes are given only for firm matches. Clone size is stated in some rows and not others, as once, few, many or a class when expanded.

v_call: TRBV28
cdr3_length: 14
j_call: TRBJ1-2
d_call: TRBD1
clone_size: -
cdr3_nt: TGTGCCAGCAGGGGGACAGGTACTAACTATGGCTACACCTTC
cdr3_aa: CASRGTGTNYGYTF

v_call: TRBV15
cdr3_length: 13
j_call: TRBJ1-1
d_call: -
clone_size: -
cdr3_nt: TGTGCCACCAGCAGAGATGTGGAGACCGTCCCTTTCTTT
cdr3_aa: CATSRDVETVPFF

v_call: TRBV6-5
cdr3_length: 13
j_call: TRBJ1-3
d_call: -
clone_size: -
cdr3_nt: TGTGCCAGCAGAAGGGGCTCTGGAAACACCATATATTTT
cdr3_aa: CASRRGSGNTIYF

v_call: TRBV6-6
cdr3_length: 14
j_call: TRBJ2-1
d_call: TRBD2
clone_size: -
cdr3_nt: TGTGCCAGCAGCAGACTCGGGGGGGCCAGTGAGCAGTTCTTC
cdr3_aa: CASSRLGGASEQFF

v_call: TRBV11-2
cdr3_length: 15
j_call: TRBJ2-3
d_call: TRBD1
clone_size: -
cdr3_nt: TGTGCCAGCAGCTTCGGGACAGGGGTGATAGATACGCAGTATTTT
cdr3_aa: CASSFGTGVIDTQYF

v_call: TRBV28
cdr3_length: 12
j_call: TRBJ2-2
d_call: -
clone_size: -
cdr3_nt: TGTGCCAGCAGTTCCGTCTCCGGGGAGCTGTTTTTT
cdr3_aa: CASSSVSGELFF

v_call: TRBV27
cdr3_length: 14
j_call: TRBJ1-2
d_call: TRBD1
clone_size: few
cdr3_nt: TGTGCCAGCAGTCCGGGACAGGGGGTGGTTGGCTACACCTTC
cdr3_aa: CASSPGQGVVGYTF

v_call: TRBV5-1
cdr3_length: 17
j_call: TRBJ2-7
d_call: -
clone_size: -
cdr3_nt: TGCGCCAGCAGCTTGGGTGGAGAACGACAGGCCCCCTACGAGCAGTACTTC
cdr3_aa: CASSLGGERQAPYEQYF

v_call: TRBV9
cdr3_length: 15
j_call: TRBJ2-1
d_call: -
clone_size: -
cdr3_nt: TGTGCCAGCAGCGTAGGTAGCGGCTCCTACAATGAGCAGTTCTTC
cdr3_aa: CASSVGSGSYNEQFF

v_call: TRBV2
cdr3_length: 16
j_call: TRBJ1-4
d_call: TRBD1
clone_size: -
cdr3_nt: TGTGCCAGCAGTGAAGGCGCCGGGACAGGGAATGAAAAACTGTTTTTT
cdr3_aa: CASSEGAGTGNEKLFF

v_call: TRBV7-9
cdr3_length: 12
j_call: TRBJ1-2
d_call: -
clone_size: -
cdr3_nt: TGTGCCAGCAGCCCCGCAGTGAAGGGCTACACCTTC
cdr3_aa: CASSPAVKGYTF

v_call: TRBV7-8
cdr3_length: 14
j_call: TRBJ2-3
d_call: TRBD2
clone_size: -
cdr3_nt: TGTGCCAGCAGCTTAGATAGCGGGATAGATACGCAGTATTTT
cdr3_aa: CASSLDSGIDTQYF

v_call: TRBV6-4
cdr3_length: 17
j_call: TRBJ2-3
d_call: -
clone_size: -
cdr3_nt: TGTGCCAGCAGTGCCGGGAGAGGGCCCTTTAGCACAGATACGCAGTATTTT
cdr3_aa: CASSAGRGPFSTDTQYF

v_call: TRBV5-4
cdr3_length: 16
j_call: TRBJ2-1
d_call: TRBD1
clone_size: -
cdr3_nt: TGTGCCAGCAGCTTGGGAGGTTACAGGGGTAACAATGAGCAGTTCTTC
cdr3_aa: CASSLGGYRGNNEQFF

v_call: TRBV27
cdr3_length: 13
j_call: TRBJ1-4
d_call: TRBD1
clone_size: -
cdr3_nt: TGTGCCAGCAGCTGGGACAGGGATGAAAAACTGTTTTTT
cdr3_aa: CASSWDRDEKLFF

v_call: TRBV19
cdr3_length: 15
j_call: TRBJ2-3
d_call: -
clone_size: -
cdr3_nt: TGTGCCATCAATTATGGGCAGGGGAGCACAGATACGCAGTATTTT
cdr3_aa: CAINYGQGSTDTQYF

v_call: TRBV5-6
cdr3_length: 17
j_call: TRBJ2-3
d_call: TRBD2
clone_size: -
cdr3_nt: TGTGCCAGCAGCTTGGTTGGGGCGGGGGTCAGCACAGATACGCAGTATTTT
cdr3_aa: CASSLVGAGVSTDTQYF

v_call: TRBV27
cdr3_length: 14
j_call: TRBJ2-7
d_call: -
clone_size: -
cdr3_nt: TGTGCCAGCAGTTTAGTCCAGGTCCCCTACGAGCAGTACTTC
cdr3_aa: CASSLVQVPYEQYF

v_call: TRBV30
cdr3_length: 11
j_call: TRBJ2-2
d_call: -
clone_size: -
cdr3_nt: TGTGCCTGGAGTTCGACCGGGGAGCTGTTTTTT
cdr3_aa: CAWSSTGELFF

v_call: TRBV2
cdr3_length: 14
j_call: TRBJ1-1
d_call: -
clone_size: -
cdr3_nt: TGTGCCAGCAGACGGGGGACTGCGAACACTGAAGCTTTCTTT
cdr3_aa: CASRRGTANTEAFF

v_call: TRBV2
cdr3_length: 16
j_call: TRBJ1-2
d_call: -
clone_size: -
cdr3_nt: TGTGCCAGCAGTCCGGACGGACGGGGTTCTAACTATGGCTACACCTTC
cdr3_aa: CASSPDGRGSNYGYTF

v_call: TRBV7-9
cdr3_length: 15
j_call: TRBJ2-7
d_call: TRBD2
clone_size: -
cdr3_nt: TGTGCCAGCAGTGCGGGACTAGCGGGAGGGCCGGTGCAGTACTTC
cdr3_aa: CASSAGLAGGPVQYF

v_call: TRBV6-1
cdr3_length: 20
j_call: TRBJ2-3
d_call: -
clone_size: -
cdr3_nt: TGTGCCAGCAGTGGGGGGGCTAGCGGAAACCCTTCCCGCCTGACAGATACGCAGTATTTT
cdr3_aa: CASSGGASGNPSRLTDTQYF

v_call: TRBV18
cdr3_length: 16
j_call: TRBJ1-1
d_call: TRBD1
clone_size: -
cdr3_nt: TGTGCCAGCTCACCAGGAACAGGGGTTTTGAACACTGAAGCTTTCTTT
cdr3_aa: CASSPGTGVLNTEAFF

v_call: TRBV11-1
cdr3_length: 13
j_call: TRBJ2-3
d_call: TRBD1
clone_size: -
cdr3_nt: TGTGCCAGCAGCCAGACAGGGCCAGATACGCAGTATTTT
cdr3_aa: CASSQTGPDTQYF

v_call: TRBV28
cdr3_length: 13
j_call: TRBJ1-1
d_call: TRBD1
clone_size: -
cdr3_nt: TGTGCCAGCAGTATACCGACAGGGTCTGAAGCTTTCTTT
cdr3_aa: CASSIPTGSEAFF

v_call: TRBV18
cdr3_length: 13
j_call: TRBJ2-1
d_call: -
clone_size: -
cdr3_nt: TGTGCCAGCTCACCAGGACTCGAGAATGAGCAGTTCTTC
cdr3_aa: CASSPGLENEQFF

v_call: TRBV9
cdr3_length: 16
j_call: TRBJ2-1
d_call: -
clone_size: -
cdr3_nt: TGTGCCAGCAGCCCGTTTCTGACTAGGAAGCGCGATGAGCAGTTCTTC
cdr3_aa: CASSPFLTRKRDEQFF

v_call: TRBV6-5
cdr3_length: 15
j_call: TRBJ1-2
d_call: TRBD1
clone_size: -
cdr3_nt: TGTGCCGGGGGACCTCGACGGGACAGGGTTGATGGCTACACCTTC
cdr3_aa: CAGGPRRDRVDGYTF